The rows below give T cell receptor beta chains drawn from one sample of a study of blood T cell repertoires in COVID-19. The assay was immunoSEQ multiplex PCR, and TCRdb's table has in-frame clones only and misses some. The table records 50,000 to 65,000 clones, roughly 87% of them present only once. The sample consisted of peripheral blood. All receptors come from a man in his 60s with active COVID-19. Each CDR3 is given with its conserved first and last residue. The D gene is left open where the match is weak. Rows give clone size only sometimes, using once, few, many, or a class for an expanded clone.

cdr3_aa,cdr3_nt,d_call,j_call,v_call,clone_size
CASSLMGGRTEAFF,TGTGCCAGCAGCTTAATGGGGGGTCGAACTGAAGCTTTCTTT,NA,TRBJ1-1,TRBV7-9,NA
CASSQKPFGQRILNNEQFF,TGCGCCAGCAGCCAAAAGCCGTTTGGCCAGCGAATCCTGAACAATGAGCAGTTCTTC,NA,TRBJ2-1,TRBV4-3,NA
CASSIRTRDNEQFF,TGTGCCAGTAGTATCCGGACTAGAGACAATGAGCAGTTCTTC,TRBD2,TRBJ2-1,TRBV19,NA
CASSFGLNEQFF,TGTGCCAGCAGCTTCGGTCTCAATGAGCAGTTCTTC,NA,TRBJ2-1,TRBV7-9,NA
CASGWDRVEFF,TGTGCCAGCGGCTGGGACAGGGTGGAGTTCTTC,TRBD1,TRBJ2-1,TRBV2,NA
CAIGQGPDSYEQYF,TGTGCCATAGGACAAGGCCCCGACTCCTACGAGCAGTACTTC,NA,TRBJ2-7,TRBV10-3,NA
CASSPDRLGNEQFF,TGCGCCAGCAGCCCGGACAGGCTTGGCAATGAGCAGTTCTTC,TRBD1,TRBJ2-1,TRBV5-1,NA
CAIRRTEDNSPLHF,TGTGCCATCAGAAGGACAGAGGATAATTCACCCCTCCACTTT,NA,TRBJ1-6,TRBV10-3,NA
CASSLNRGLTDTQYF,TGTGCCAGCAGCTTAAATCGCGGACTCACAGATACGCAGTATTTT,NA,TRBJ2-3,TRBV7-3,NA
CASSKLAGGLRISAEQYF,TGTGCCAGCAGTAAACTAGCGGGAGGGCTTAGGATATCTGCCGAGCAGTACTTC,TRBD2,TRBJ2-7,TRBV6-2/TRBV6-3,NA
CASSIIGQGFNEQFF,TGTGCCAGTAGTATAATAGGACAGGGTTTCAATGAGCAGTTCTTC,TRBD1,TRBJ2-1,TRBV19,NA
CASSLTQGSHNEQFF,TGTGCCAGCAGCTTAACCCAGGGGTCCCACAATGAGCAGTTCTTC,NA,TRBJ2-1,TRBV7-9,few
CASSSPGQGVSKTQYF,TGTGCCAGCAGCTCACCGGGACAGGGGGTCTCAAAGACCCAGTACTTC,TRBD1,TRBJ2-5,TRBV5-4,NA
CASRRQGVRSPLHF,TGTGCCAGCAGGCGACAGGGGGTGAGGTCACCCCTCCACTTT,TRBD1,TRBJ1-6,TRBV28,NA
CARGDRGTYGYTF,TGTGCCCGGGGGGACAGGGGAACCTATGGCTACACCTTC,TRBD1,TRBJ1-2,TRBV7-8,few
CASSKDRPGLNTEAFF,TGTGCCAGCAGCAAAGATCGGCCAGGCTTGAACACTGAAGCTTTCTTT,NA,TRBJ1-1,TRBV21-1,once
CASSGRVRSEAFF,TGTGCCAGCAGTGGCAGGGTACGTAGTGAAGCTTTCTTT,NA,TRBJ1-1,TRBV25-1,once
CASSLLTGTDGYTF,TGTGCCAGCTCGCTACTGACAGGGACTGACGGCTACACCTTC,TRBD1,TRBJ1-2,TRBV18,NA
CASTNRKSGLGELFF,TGTGCCAGCACCAACCGAAAGTCGGGTCTGGGGGAGCTGTTTTTT,NA,TRBJ2-2,TRBV6-6,NA
CASSTPTGLSQPQHF,TGTGCCAGCAGTACACCGACAGGGTTAAGTCAGCCCCAGCATTTT,TRBD1,TRBJ1-5,TRBV6-6,NA